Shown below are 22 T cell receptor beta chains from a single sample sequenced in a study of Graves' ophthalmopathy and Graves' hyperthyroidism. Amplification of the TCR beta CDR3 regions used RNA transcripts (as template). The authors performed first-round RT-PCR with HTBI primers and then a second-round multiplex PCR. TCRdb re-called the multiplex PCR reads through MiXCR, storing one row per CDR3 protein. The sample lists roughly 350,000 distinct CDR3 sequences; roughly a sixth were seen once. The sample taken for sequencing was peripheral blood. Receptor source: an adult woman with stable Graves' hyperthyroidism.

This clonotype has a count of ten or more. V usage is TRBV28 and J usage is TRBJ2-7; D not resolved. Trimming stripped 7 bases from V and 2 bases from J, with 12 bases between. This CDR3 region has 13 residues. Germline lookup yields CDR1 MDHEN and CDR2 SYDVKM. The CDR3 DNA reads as TGTGCCAGCAAGGTCAGGACGACCTACGAGCAGTACTTC. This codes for CASKVRTTYEQYF.

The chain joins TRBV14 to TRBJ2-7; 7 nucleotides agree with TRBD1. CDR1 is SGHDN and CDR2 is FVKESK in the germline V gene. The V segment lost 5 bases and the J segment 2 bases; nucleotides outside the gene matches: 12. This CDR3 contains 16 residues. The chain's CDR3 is CASSKDRGGRAYEQYF. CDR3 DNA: TGTGCCAGCAGCAAGGATCGAGGGGGCCGCGCCTACGAGCAGTACTTC.

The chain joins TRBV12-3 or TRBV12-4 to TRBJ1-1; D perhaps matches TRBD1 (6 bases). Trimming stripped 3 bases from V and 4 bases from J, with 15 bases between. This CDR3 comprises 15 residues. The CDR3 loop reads CASSLFGTGSTEAFF. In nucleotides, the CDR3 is TGTGCCAGCAGTTTGTTCGGTACAGGGTCCACTGAAGCTTTCTTT.

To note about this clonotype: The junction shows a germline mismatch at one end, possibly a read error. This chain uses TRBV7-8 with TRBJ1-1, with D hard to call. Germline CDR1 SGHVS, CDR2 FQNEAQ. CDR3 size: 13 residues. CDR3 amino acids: CASSNPPNTEAFF. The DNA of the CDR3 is TGTGCCAGCAGTAACCCGCCGAACACTGAGGCTTTCTTT.

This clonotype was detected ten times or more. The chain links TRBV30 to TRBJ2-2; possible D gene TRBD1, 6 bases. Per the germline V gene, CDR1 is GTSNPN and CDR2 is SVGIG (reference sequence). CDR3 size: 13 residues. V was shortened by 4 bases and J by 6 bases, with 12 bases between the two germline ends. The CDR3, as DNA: TGTGCCTGGACAGCAGGGGTGTCCGGGGAGCTGTTTTTT. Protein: CAWTAGVSGELFF.

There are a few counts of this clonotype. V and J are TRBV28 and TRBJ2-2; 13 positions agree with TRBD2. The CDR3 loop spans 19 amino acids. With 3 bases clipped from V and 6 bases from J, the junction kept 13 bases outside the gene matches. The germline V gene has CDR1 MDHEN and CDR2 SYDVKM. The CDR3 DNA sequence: TGTGCCAGCAGTTTGTCAACCGGGACTAGCGGGACAGTGGCCGGGGAGCTGTTTTTT. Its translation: CASSLSTGTSGTVAGELFF.

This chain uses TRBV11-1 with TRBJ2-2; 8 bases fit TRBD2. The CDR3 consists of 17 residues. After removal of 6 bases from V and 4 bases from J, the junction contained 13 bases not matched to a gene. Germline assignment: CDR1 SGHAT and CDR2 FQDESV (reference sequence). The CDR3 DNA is TGTGCCAGCAGTTCAAAGCGGGAGAGTCGTGTCACCGGGGAGCTGTTTTTT. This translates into CASSSKRESRVTGELFF. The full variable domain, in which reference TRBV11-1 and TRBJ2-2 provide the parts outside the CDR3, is EAEVAQSPRYKITEKSQAVAFWCDPISGHATLYWYRQILGQGPELLVQFQDESVVDDSQLPKDRFSAERLKGVDSTLKIQPAELGDSAMYLCASSSKRESRVTGELFFGEGSRLTVL.

CDR3 in amino acids: CASSQTATYEQYF. DNA for the CDR3: TGTGCCAGCAGTCAGACAGCAACCTACGAGCAGTACTTC. This chain joins TRBV2 and TRBJ2-7, with D tentatively TRBD1 (5 bases). The V gene lost 5 bases and the J gene lost 2 bases, with 10 bases spanning the gap. This CDR3 has 13 amino acids. Per germline, CDR1 SNHLY and CDR2 FYNNEI.

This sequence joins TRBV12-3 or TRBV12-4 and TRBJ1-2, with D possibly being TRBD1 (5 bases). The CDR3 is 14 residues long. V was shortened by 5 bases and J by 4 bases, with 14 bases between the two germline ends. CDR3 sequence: CASSPQDSSYGYTF. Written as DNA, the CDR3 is TGTGCCAGCAGTCCCCAAGACAGCTCCTATGGCTACACCTTC.

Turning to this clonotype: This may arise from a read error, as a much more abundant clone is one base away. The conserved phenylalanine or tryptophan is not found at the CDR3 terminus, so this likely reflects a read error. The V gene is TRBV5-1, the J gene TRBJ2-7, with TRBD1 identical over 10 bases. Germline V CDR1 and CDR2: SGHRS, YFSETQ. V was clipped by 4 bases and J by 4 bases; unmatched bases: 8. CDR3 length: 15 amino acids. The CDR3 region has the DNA TGCGCCAGCAGCATGTTCGGGACAGGGGTATACGAGCAGTACTAC. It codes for CASSMFGTGVYEQYY.

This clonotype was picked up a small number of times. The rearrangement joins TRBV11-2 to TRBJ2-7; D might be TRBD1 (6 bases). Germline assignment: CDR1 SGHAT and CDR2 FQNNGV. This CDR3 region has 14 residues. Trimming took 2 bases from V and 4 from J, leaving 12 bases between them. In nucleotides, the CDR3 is TGTGCCAGCAGCTTAATCACAGGGATGTACGAGCAGTACTTC. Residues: CASSLITGMYEQYF.

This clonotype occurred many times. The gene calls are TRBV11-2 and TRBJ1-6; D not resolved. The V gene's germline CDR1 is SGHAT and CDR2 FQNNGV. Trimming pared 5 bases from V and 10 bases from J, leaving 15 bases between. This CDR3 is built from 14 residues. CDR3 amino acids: CASSPTGPGSPLHF. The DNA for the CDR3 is TGTGCCAGCAGCCCCACCGGACCTGGCTCACCCCTCCACTTT. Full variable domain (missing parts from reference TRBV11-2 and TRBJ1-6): EAGVAQSPRYKIIEKRQSVAFWCNPISGHATLYWYQQILGQGPKLLIQFQNNGVVDDSQLPKDRFSAERLKGVDSTLKIQPAKLEDSAVYLCASSPTGPGSPLHFGNGTRLTVT.

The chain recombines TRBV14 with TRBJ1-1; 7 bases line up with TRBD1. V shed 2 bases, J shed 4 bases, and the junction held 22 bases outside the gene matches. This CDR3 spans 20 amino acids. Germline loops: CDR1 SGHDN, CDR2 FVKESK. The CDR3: CASSQRSFFTGAWGGTEAFF. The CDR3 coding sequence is TGTGCCAGCAGCCAACGCAGCTTTTTCACAGGGGCCTGGGGGGGCACTGAAGCTTTCTTT.

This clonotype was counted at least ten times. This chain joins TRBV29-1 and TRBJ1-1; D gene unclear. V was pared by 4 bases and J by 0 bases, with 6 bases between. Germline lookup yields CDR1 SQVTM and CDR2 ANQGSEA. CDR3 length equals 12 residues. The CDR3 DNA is TGCAGCGTTGTAGATATGAACACTGAAGCTTTCTTT. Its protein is CSVVDMNTEAFF. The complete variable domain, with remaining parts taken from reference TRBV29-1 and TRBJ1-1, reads SAVISQKPSRDICQRGTSLTIQCQVDSQVTMMFWYRQQPGQSLTLIATANQGSEATYESGFVIDKFPISRPNLTFSTLTVSNMSPEDSSIYLCSVVDMNTEAFFGQGTRLTVV.

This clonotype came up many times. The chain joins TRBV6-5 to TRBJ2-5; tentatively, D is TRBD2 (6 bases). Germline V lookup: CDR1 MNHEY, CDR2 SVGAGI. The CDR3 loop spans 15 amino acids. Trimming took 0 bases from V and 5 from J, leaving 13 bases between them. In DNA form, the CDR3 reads TGTGCCAGCAGTTACTCCGACCCACGGGAGGAGACCCAGTACTTC. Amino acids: CASSYSDPREETQYF.

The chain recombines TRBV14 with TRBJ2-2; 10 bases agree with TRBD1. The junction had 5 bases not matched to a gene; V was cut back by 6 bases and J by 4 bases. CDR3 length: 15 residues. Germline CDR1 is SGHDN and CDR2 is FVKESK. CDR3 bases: TGTGCCAGCAGACCCGGGACAGGGGTCACCGGGGAGCTGTTTTTT. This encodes CASRPGTGVTGELFF.

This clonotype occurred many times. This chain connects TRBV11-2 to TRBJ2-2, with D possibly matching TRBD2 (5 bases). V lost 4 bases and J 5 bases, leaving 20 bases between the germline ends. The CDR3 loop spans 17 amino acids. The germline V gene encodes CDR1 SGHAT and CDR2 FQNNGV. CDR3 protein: CASSSTPGNGMTGELFF. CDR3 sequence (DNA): TGTGCCAGCAGCTCCACACCGGGAAACGGGATGACCGGGGAGCTGTTTTTT.

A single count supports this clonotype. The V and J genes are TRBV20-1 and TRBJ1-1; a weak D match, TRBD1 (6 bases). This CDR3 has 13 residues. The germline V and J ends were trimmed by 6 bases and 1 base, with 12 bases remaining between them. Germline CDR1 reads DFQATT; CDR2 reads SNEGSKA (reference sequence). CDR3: CSALAGANTEAFF. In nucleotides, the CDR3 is TGCAGTGCCCTAGCGGGGGCGAACACTGAAGCTTTCTTT.

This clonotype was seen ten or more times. CDR3: CASRPGLADEQYF. CDR3 DNA sequence: TGTGCCAGCAGACCGGGACTAGCGGACGAGCAGTACTTC. The J gene is TRBJ2-7, the V gene TRBV27; the match to TRBD2 covers 11 bases. V shed 6 bases, J shed 5 bases, and the junction held 3 bases outside the gene matches. Germline CDR1 and CDR2: MNHEY and SMNVEV (reference sequence). The CDR3 loop spans 13 amino acids.

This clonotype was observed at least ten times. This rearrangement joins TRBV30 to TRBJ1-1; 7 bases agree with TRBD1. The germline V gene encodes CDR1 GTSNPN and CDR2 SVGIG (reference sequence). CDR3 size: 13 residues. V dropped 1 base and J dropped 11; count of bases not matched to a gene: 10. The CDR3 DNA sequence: TGTGCCTGGAGTGGGGACCCAGGGGGGTCGGCTTTCTTT. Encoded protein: CAWSGDPGGSAFF.

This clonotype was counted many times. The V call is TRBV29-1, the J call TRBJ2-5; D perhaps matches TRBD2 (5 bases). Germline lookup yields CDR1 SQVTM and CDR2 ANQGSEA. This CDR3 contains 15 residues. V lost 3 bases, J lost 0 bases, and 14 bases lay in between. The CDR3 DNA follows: TGCAGCGTTGATGAGGGCAGAACGTACCAAGAGACCCAGTACTTC. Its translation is CSVDEGRTYQETQYF.

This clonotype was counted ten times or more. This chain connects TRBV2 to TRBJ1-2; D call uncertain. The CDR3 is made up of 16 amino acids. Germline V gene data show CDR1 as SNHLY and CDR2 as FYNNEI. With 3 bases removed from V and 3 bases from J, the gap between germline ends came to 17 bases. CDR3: CASSDSRTAPDYGYTF. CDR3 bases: TGTGCCAGCAGTGATTCAAGAACCGCCCCGGACTATGGCTACACCTTC.